This T cell receptor (beta chain) derives from a study of PD-1 blockade in classical Hodgkin lymphoma (dated by TCRdb to about 2020). A note on the overall study: Nivolumab dosing was 3 mg/kg intravenously every 2 weeks, continuing until either disease progression or unacceptable toxicity. The study used TCR beta sequencing and CyTOF to define a peripheral blood immune signature of response to PD-1 blockade in classical Hodgkin lymphoma.

This sample's time point label indicates: cycle 2 day 1 (C2D1) of nivolumab. All trial patients had relapsed after autologous stem cell transplantation, with cohorts A, B and C differing in prior brentuximab vedotin exposure. The trial cohort included 45 to 65 patients with relapsed/refractory classical Hodgkin lymphoma, and each patient had a best overall response of complete response, partial response or progressive disease. In the multi-cohort phase II CheckMate 205 trial, trial patients received single-agent nivolumab. An independent review committee assessed best overall response by applying the 2007 International Working Group response criteria. Trial PBMCs were collected just before the start of nivolumab (C1D1) and during therapy at cycle 2 day 1 and cycle 4 day 1. After peripheral blood was drawn into 8 mL Vacutainer Cell Preparation Tubes, PBMCs were isolated by centrifugation and then cryopreserved.

This clone was recorded a few times. Its antigen is not yet known. Nothing much larger sits one base from this clone, and base qualities are not available. The paper's findings and limits, for the study overall: Baseline TCR diversity was reported to be lower in newly diagnosed patients than in healthy donors and to be lower still in relapsed/refractory patients. Patients starting nivolumab less than 1 year after ASCT had lower diversity and were excluded from later analyses to avoid confounding by immune reconstitution. Baseline diversity similar to that of newly diagnosed patients was observed in trial patients achieving complete response, whereas significantly lower diversity was observed in partial responders and progressors. The study was limited to a single clinical trial cohort, and causes of repertoire differences, possibly disease activity or prior therapy, remained undefined. By C4D1, a significant rise was seen in CD4+ TCR diversity but not in CD8+ TCR diversity (p=0.0027 vs p=0.16), and the rise was most apparent among complete responders (p=0.02).

Genomic DNA was isolated using the Qiagen DNeasy kit from unsorted PBMCs as well as from negatively selected CD4+ and CD8+ fractions. TCR beta CDR3 regions were amplified by immunoSEQ multiplex PCR using primers annealing to V and J segments. Amplification bias was minimized using a synthetic immune receptor repertoire, and residual bias was removed computationally after sequencing. As for how the authors treated the data: Repertoire diversity was quantified as the Shannon entropy index using custom Python scripts. The unsorted, CD4+ and CD8+ repertoires were each analyzed separately, with the exception of combined analyses, where CD4+ and CD8+ sequences were merged in silico. Clonal expansion was defined as at least a 2-fold frequency increase after treatment relative to C1D1, with a pseudocount of 0.5 for undetected baseline clones. Singleton clones were defined as clones with 0 or 1 copy at C1D1, and non-singleton clones were defined as clones with 2 or more copies. Clones expanded in unsorted samples were annotated as CD4+, CD8+ or unknown by matching protein sequences in sorted samples from the same patient. Diversity changes from C1D1 to C4D1 were tested in paired samples using Wilcoxon tests. TCRdb took over this immuneACCESS table, retaining in-frame rearrangements with V and J assigned. Such tables are incomplete; in checked studies, under half of the missing clones stem from an unresolved V gene, and the remainder is unexplained. V and J calls and clone size come straight from that table; D and trimming were deduced from the DNA. The sample has 25,000 to 35,000 clones on record, 55% to 75% of them singletons. The top ten hold about 16% of the sample.

The specimen comprised peripheral blood mononuclear cells (PBMCs), sampled before the second cycle of nivolumab. The sequence was obtained from a human donor with classical Hodgkin lymphoma.

The DNA is TGTGCCAGCAGCCCACGCCGGGCTATGCCCCTCCACTTT. It encodes CASSPRRAMPLHF. Recombination joined TRBV7-2 with TRBJ1-6; no D gene can be assigned with confidence. Trimming removed 5 bases from V and 13 bases from J, leaving 15 bases between the germline ends. Reading from cysteine to phenylalanine, the CDR3 counts 13 amino acids. Here the CDR3 DNA is all that survives: 39 bases in frame from base 1. The germline V gene sets CDR1 to SGHTA and CDR2 to FQGNSA.